This TCR beta chain stems from a study of T-cell reconstitution after alpha-beta-depleted transplantation in children listed by TCRdb under 2016. Study-level background: Using TCR repertoire profiling, the study followed T-cell immune reconstitution in a quantitative way in children after TCRalphabeta/CD19-depleted allogeneic hematopoietic cell transplantation.

Library preparation was by PCR. TCRdb shows the sequencer as Illumina HiSeq 2500. TCR libraries were prepared with molecular barcoding, using unique molecular identifiers to normalize TCRbeta repertoire quantification. TCRdb itself trimmed the public reads at Q25 with fastp, ran MiXCR and retained productive beta chains. Every entry covers one CDR3 protein and lists the most common genes and DNA from its rows. For this sample there are approximately 32,000 distinct CDR3 sequences; 5% to 7% appear just once. 20% to 30% of the sample lies in the top ten. This specimen's time point label, interpreted: day 60 (about 2 months) after transplantation. This specimen's treatment or condition label, per the study, means: allogeneic hematopoietic cell transplantation with graft depleted of TCRalphabeta T cells and CD19 B cells. The transplant recipients were children given TCRalphabeta/CD19-depleted allogeneic hematopoietic cell grafts.

The full study reports these points: Over the following months the frequencies of hyperexpanded clones went down, and after one year T-cell counts and TCRbeta diversity were mostly credited to newly produced T cells. Apparently early alphabetaT-cell count recovery about two months after transplant reportedly relied on only several hundred rapidly expanded clones derived from non-depleted graft cells. In some patients, the high TCRbeta diversity seen at day 60 was put down to recipient T cells and intrathymic progenitors that had survived conditioning.

This clonotype has ten or more counts. The antigen it binds to is not known. No per-base quality is available; no much larger clone lies one base away. The germline V and J ends show losses of 1 base and 3 bases respectively, and no gene match explains 4 bases of the junction. CDR1 and CDR2 are drawn from the germline V gene: SQVTM, ANQGSEA. Reading from cysteine to phenylalanine, the CDR3 counts 14 amino acids. Of all the DNA, just the CDR3 is kept, 42 bases in frame from base 1. This clonotype was obtained from a child younger than two who had a stem cell transplant for acute myeloid leukemia, so the T cells may come from the graft donor. Material: peripheral blood, obtained 60 days after TCRalphabeta/CD19-depleted stem cell transplant. Recombination connected TRBV29-1 to TRBJ2-3; TRBD2 aligns with 7 central bases. The nucleotide sequence reads TGCAGCGTTGAAGGGCGGGAGAGGACAGATACGCAGTATTTT. The translation is CSVEGRERTDTQYF.